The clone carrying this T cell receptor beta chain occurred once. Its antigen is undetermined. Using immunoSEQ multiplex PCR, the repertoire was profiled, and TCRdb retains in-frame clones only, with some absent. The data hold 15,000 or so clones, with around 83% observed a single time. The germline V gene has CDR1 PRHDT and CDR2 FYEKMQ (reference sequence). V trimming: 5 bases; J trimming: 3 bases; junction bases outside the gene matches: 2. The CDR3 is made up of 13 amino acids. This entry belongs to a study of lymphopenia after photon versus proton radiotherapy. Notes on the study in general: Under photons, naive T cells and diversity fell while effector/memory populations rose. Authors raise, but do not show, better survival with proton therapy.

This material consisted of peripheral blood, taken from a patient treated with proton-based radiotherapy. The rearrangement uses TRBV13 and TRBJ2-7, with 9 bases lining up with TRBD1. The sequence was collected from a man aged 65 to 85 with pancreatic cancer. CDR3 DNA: TGTGCCAGCAGCCAGGGACAGGGCTACGAGCAGTACTTC. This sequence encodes CASSQGQGYEQYF.